This TCR beta chain was captured by sequencing in a study of neurological immune-mediated disorders (dated by TCRdb to the late 2010s). Some background on the complete study: Using UMI-based sequencing, the study compared peripheral blood TCR-beta repertoires from patients with HTLV-I-associated myelopathy (HAM/TSP), patients with multiple sclerosis, and healthy controls. The cohort comprised approximately 67 subjects: 14 HAM/TSP patients, 35 or so multiple sclerosis patients and about 20 healthy controls. Longitudinal samples, technical triplicates and paired sorted CD4+ and CD8+ T-cell subsets, alongside PBMC samples, were included among the roughly 110 TCR-beta libraries. Longitudinal HAM/TSP donors and healthy donors each had 3 time-points at intervals of roughly 3-40 months. On the study overall, not on this receptor specifically: TCR clonal expansion was highest in HAM/TSP patients and lowest in MS patients, with MS patients falling below even healthy controls. No identical CDR3 amino acid sequences were shared among expanded clones across subjects, suggesting private TCR-beta repertoires in all groups.

To synthesize cDNA, template-switch 5'RACE was performed with a primer carrying a 10-nucleotide random unique molecular identifier so that each TCR transcript was tagged. Over 200 million TCR-beta sequences, covering 15-18 subjects, were produced in each sequencing run. The RNeasy kit was used for extraction of total RNA. The KAPA Real-time Library Amplification kit was used to amplify TCR-beta VDJ regions with primers for the TCR constant region and the 5'RACE anchor. A first PCR added sample indexes and Illumina adaptors, after which a second PCR increased the library yield. After purification with Ampure beads, the TCR product of roughly 650 bp was size-selected on a 2% E-gel SizeSelection system. Before pooling, library quality was checked on a Bioanalyzer, concentration was measured with Qubit, and libraries were quantified with the Kapa Library Quantification kit. An Illumina HiSeq 2500 sequenced the libraries paired-end 2 x 150 bp. To increase sequence diversity, roughly 23-30% phiX was spiked into each library pool. Regarding the original processing steps: Quality-filtered reads were processed with the UMI-based MiGEC pipeline, which removed over 90% of raw TCR sequences during error correction. VDJ genes were aligned to IMGT germline references, and clonotypes were defined by unique CDR3 amino acid sequence plus V-J genes. Clonal expansion, Shannon diversity, and CDR3 relatedness (CalcPairwiseDistances, ClusterSamples) were evaluated with VDJtools, and phylogenetic trees were built with CLCbio workbench. Expanded clones were defined as having at least 8 unique UMIs, based on coefficient-of-variation modelling across technical triplicates. TCRdb passed the public sequencing reads through fastp at Q25 and MiXCR, retaining productive beta sequences. One record per CDR3 amino acid sequence lists the most common genes and DNA. The V and J calls reflect TCRdb's pipeline rather than the authors' work. The sample data list more than 40,000 distinct CDR3 sequences, and roughly 13% of these were observed just once. Around 10% of the sample lies in the top ten.

On this clonotype: Its binding antigen is unknown. No much larger clonotype is one base removed from it; base qualities were not supplied.

There are 14 amino acids in the CDR3, from cysteine to phenylalanine inclusive. Here the CDR3 DNA is all that survives: 42 bases in frame from base 1. CDR1 is given as DFQATT and CDR2 as SNEGSKA, both from the germline V gene (reference sequence). The germline V and J ends show losses of 1 base and 3 bases respectively, and no gene match explains 3 bases of the junction. Taken with the paper, the label for time point translates to: longitudinal time-point 3. For the unsorted PBMC libraries, 2 million PBMCs were stored in RNAlater at -80 degrees C until RNA extraction and were used to generate the libraries. Peripheral blood was subjected to Ficoll-Hypaque density gradient centrifugation to isolate PBMCs, which were then cryopreserved in liquid nitrogen.

This receptor was identified in a male donor with HTLV-1-associated myelopathy (HAM/TSP). The chain employs TRBV20-1 and TRBJ1-5; 7 bases in the junction line up with TRBD1. The material sequenced was PBMCs. The nucleotide sequence reads as follows: TGCAGTGCTAGAGTTGGACAGGCCAATCAGCCCCAGCATTTT. It specifies CSARVGQANQPQHF.